Following are 14 T cell receptor beta chains from one sample sequenced in a study of T cells in Graves' hyperthyroidism and ophthalmopathy. Using RNA transcripts as the source, TCR beta CDR3 regions were amplified. In the first-round RT-PCR of the TCR CDR3, the HTBI primer set was used. TCRdb re-derived calls from the multiplex PCR reads in MiXCR, one entry per CDR3 protein. The table has about 720,000 distinct CDR3 sequences, 15% to 20% seen once. The material sequenced was blood. The receptors here all came from a woman in her forties or fifties with Graves' hyperthyroidism that later progressed to Graves' ophthalmopathy.

This clonotype was counted ten times or more. The chain links TRBV20-1 to TRBJ1-1; weak D call: TRBD1 (6 bases). The CDR3 has 18 residues. V was trimmed by 2 bases and J by 3 bases, leaving 25 bases between them. The germline CDR1 and CDR2 sequences are DFQATT and SNEGSKA (reference sequence). The CDR3 sequence: CSARTQGWGRGQDTEAFF. The CDR3 DNA reads as TGCAGTGCTAGAACCCAAGGTTGGGGGCGCGGGCAGGACACTGAAGCTTTCTTT.

The chain combines TRBV29-1 with TRBJ2-2, with TRBD1 identical over 9 bases. The J segment lost 1 base and the V segment lost 4 bases, leaving 7 bases of the junction unmatched. Germline CDR1 SQVTM, CDR2 ANQGSEA. CDR3 size: 16 residues. CDR3 amino acids: CSVVGTGQGNTGELFF. The CDR3 DNA is TGCAGCGTTGTGGGTACGGGACAGGGGAACACCGGGGAGCTGTTTTTT.

This sequence joins TRBV7-9 and TRBJ2-5, with 9 bases lining up with TRBD1. V shed 5 bases and J 5 bases; nucleotides not matched to a gene: 12. Germline-derived CDR1 and CDR2 are SEHNR and FQNEAQ (reference sequence). This CDR3 is built from 16 residues. In DNA, the CDR3 is TGTGCCAGCAGCCCCCGCCCGGGACAGGGCAGCGAGACCCAGTACTTC. Encoded protein: CASSPRPGQGSETQYF.

There are many counts of this clonotype. This rearrangement joins TRBV11-2 to TRBJ2-5; D unresolved. Germline V gives CDR1 SGHAT, CDR2 FQNNGV. The V end lost 5 bases, the J end lost 10 bases, and 14 bases lay between the germline ends. This CDR3 spans 12 amino acids. The CDR3 reads CASSLGGWDQYF. In DNA, the CDR3 is TGTGCCAGCAGCCTCGGCGGTTGGGACCAGTACTTC.

This sequence joins TRBV20-1 and TRBJ2-3, with 10 bases that match TRBD2. This CDR3 region has 15 residues. V shed 1 base and J 5 bases; nucleotides not matched to a gene: 6. Germline loops: CDR1 DFQATT, CDR2 SNEGSKA (reference sequence). The chain's CDR3 is CSARGLAGDVDTQYF. CDR3 nucleotides: TGCAGTGCTAGAGGGCTAGCGGGGGATGTAGATACGCAGTATTTT.

This clonotype turned up a few times. The rearrangement joins TRBV5-6 to TRBJ1-5, with TRBD1 identical over 8 bases. The CDR3 totals 18 residues. The V segment lost 5 bases and the J segment 4 bases; nucleotides outside the gene matches: 17. Germline V gene data show CDR1 as SGHDT and CDR2 as YYEEEE. The CDR3 DNA is TGTGCCAGCAGTAGTCGCAGGGGGCAGGTCGTGCTTAATCAGCCCCAGCATTTT. It specifies CASSSRRGQVVLNQPQHF.

The genes are TRBV4-1 and TRBJ2-7, with a possible D match to TRBD1 (7 bases). V was pared by 4 bases and J by 3 bases, with 19 bases between. CDR1 and CDR2 from the germline V gene are MGHRA and YSYEKL. The CDR3 is made up of 16 amino acids. The CDR3 here is CASSLLGGTELYEQYF. The CDR3 DNA sequence: TGCGCCAGCAGCCTCCTTGGGGGGACAGAACTCTACGAGCAGTACTTC.

This clonotype was found many times. This chain links TRBV6-2 or TRBV6-3 with TRBJ2-2, with TRBD1 matching 11 bases. The germline gives CDR1 MNHEY, CDR2 SVGEGT. This CDR3 spans 15 amino acids. Trimming cost V 7 bases and J 6 bases; bases outside gene matches: 7. CDR3 sequence reads: CASTQGQGVSGELFF. The CDR3 bases are TGTGCCAGCACACAGGGACAGGGGGTCTCCGGGGAGCTGTTTTTT.

The J gene is TRBJ1-5, the V gene TRBV5-1, with TRBD1 identical over 7 bases. This CDR3 spans 14 amino acids. V shed 3 bases, J shed 5 bases, and the junction held 5 bases outside the gene matches. Germline loops: CDR1 SGHRS, CDR2 YFSETQ. Here the CDR3 reads CASSSGQLDQPQHF. Written as DNA, the CDR3 is TGCGCCAGCAGCTCGGGACAGTTGGATCAGCCCCAGCATTTT.

V gene TRBV5-1 combines with J gene TRBJ1-6, with D perhaps matching TRBD1 (5 bases). Germline lookup yields CDR1 SGHRS and CDR2 YFSETQ. V shed 4 bases and J shed 8 bases, with 10 bases lying between them. This CDR3 spans 13 amino acids. The CDR3 nucleotides are TGCGCCAGCAGCCTTGGGGGGGATTCACCCCTCCACTTT. Its translation is CASSLGGDSPLHF.

This clonotype turned up a few times. The chain carries TRBV5-1 and TRBJ1-2; 8 nucleotides match TRBD1. V lost 1 base, J lost 4 bases, and 6 bases stayed unmatched. The CDR3 runs 15 residues. The germline V gene has CDR1 SGHRS and CDR2 YFSETQ. DNA of the CDR3: TGCGCCAGCAGCTTGACCGGGACAGGTTCCTATGGCTACACCTTC. Amino acid sequence: CASSLTGTGSYGYTF. Filled out from reference TRBV5-1 and TRBJ1-2, the complete variable domain reads KAGVTQTPRYLIKTRGQQVTLSCSPISGHRSVSWYQQTPGQGLQFLFEYFSETQRNKGNFPGRFSGRQFSNSRSEMNVSTLELGDSALYLCASSLTGTGSYGYTFGSGTRLTVV.

The V gene is TRBV3-1, the J gene TRBJ2-1; no firm D call. From germline, CDR1 is LGHDT and CDR2 YNNKEL (reference sequence). Deletions cut 1 base from V and 0 bases from J, with 10 bases between. This CDR3 has 16 amino acids. CDR3 DNA sequence: TGTGCCAGCAGCCAAGGCGGCGGCAGCTCCTACAATGAGCAGTTCTTC. Its protein is CASSQGGGSSYNEQFF.

This chain joins TRBV11-3 and TRBJ2-1; D possibly corresponds to TRBD1 (6 bases). Germline V lookup: CDR1 SGHNT, CDR2 YENEEA. The CDR3 is 15 amino acids. The germline V and J ends were trimmed by 2 bases and 7 bases, with 15 bases remaining between them. The CDR3 DNA sequence: TGTGCCAGCAGCTTATTAGCAGGGGTAGAAAATGAGCAGTTCTTC. Protein: CASSLLAGVENEQFF.

Concerning this clonotype: This may arise from a read error, as a much more abundant clone is one base away. The V call is TRBV12-3 or TRBV12-4, the J call TRBJ1-6, with D possibly TRBD1 on 6 matching bases. The CDR3 has 14 amino acids. The CDR3 region is CASSLVRGSSPFHF. CDR3 coding DNA: TGTGCCAGCAGTTTGGTAAGGGGGAGCTCACCCTTCCACTTT.